The T cell receptor beta chain described here comes from a study of cytotoxic CD8 clonotypes in ibrutinib-treated CLL. As for the study in general: Partial responders approximately 24, complete 2; about twelve progressed and roughly 14 stayed in remission by median approximately 5.5 years.

The CDR3 is 14 amino acids. V was trimmed by 2 bases and J by 3 bases, leaving 12 bases between them. As for this clone: Its specificity is unknown.

Study-wide points: There were few public clonotypes, and on treatment they contracted or stayed stable. Higher circulating CD8+ T-cell counts strongly accompanied higher baseline clonality, above age-matched healthy donors.

Assay: immunoSEQ multiplex PCR; the TCRdb copy retains only in-frame clones and omits some. Altogether some 300,000 clones are present, more than 65% being singletons, with the ten largest covering 6.5% to 8.5%. The chain uses TRBV5-7 and TRBJ2-7, with D possibly TRBD1 on 5 matching bases. TRBV5-7 is placed among ORFs of uncertain function. The sequences come from PBMCs, collected before ibrutinib treatment. The receptor's source is a human donor with chronic lymphocytic leukemia. The CDR3 here is CASSFIRGYYEQYF. The CDR3 DNA follows: TGTGCCAGCAGCTTTATAAGGGGTTACTACGAGCAGTACTTC.